Listed below are T cell receptor beta chains from one sample, sequenced in a study of T-cell memory formation after mild COVID-19. TCRdb re-called the 5' RACE reads with MiXCR, one entry per CDR3 protein. The sample includes 80,000 to 90,000 distinct CDR3 sequences, 20% to 25% of them seen just once. The sequenced sample was PBMCs or a T cell subset sorted from them (not recorded which). The receptors originated from a young man who had mild COVID-19 (a few samples of this study predate the infection). Cell type and time point are not known. The CDR3 runs from the conserved cysteine through the conserved F or W. D genes are given only for firm matches. Part of the rows lack a size; the others show once, few, many or a class for expanded clones.

>-|-|TRBJ1-1|TRBV7-8
TGTGCCAGCAGTTGGTCGCTAGAGAACACTGAAGCTTTCTTT
CASSWSLENTEAFF
>-|-|TRBJ1-5|TRBV28
TGTGCCAGCAGTTTAAGTGGAGATCAGCCCCAGCATTTT
CASSLSGDQPQHF
>-|-|TRBJ1-2|TRBV4-1
TGCGCCAGCAGCCTTGGGGGGGGCGCCTATGGCTACACCTTC
CASSLGGGAYGYTF
>-|-|TRBJ1-2|TRBV13
TGTGCCAGCAGCTTAAATGGGGATGGCTACACCTTC
CASSLNGDGYTF
>few|-|TRBJ2-7|TRBV4-1
TGCGCCAGCAGCCAAGAGATGTTCGGACTTGACGAGCAGTACTTC
CASSQEMFGLDEQYF
>few|-|TRBJ2-7|TRBV4-3
TGCGCCAGCAGCCAAGTAACCGGGGAGAGTAACGAGCAGTACTTC
CASSQVTGESNEQYF
>few|TRBD2|TRBJ2-3|TRBV7-6
TGTGCCAGCAGCCCGGGACTAGCAGCCACAGATACGCAGTATTTT
CASSPGLAATDTQYF
>few|TRBD1|TRBJ1-5|TRBV2
TGTGCCAGCAGTGACACACAGGGGGCAGGTCAGCCCCAGCATTTT
CASSDTQGAGQPQHF
>-|TRBD2|TRBJ2-2|TRBV6-2/TRBV6-3
TGTGCCAGCAGCTTAGCGGGGGTTGACACCGGGGAGCTGTTTTTT
CASSLAGVDTGELFF
>-|-|TRBJ2-7|TRBV6-5
TGTGCCAGCAGACCATTTGGCAGCGTATCCTACGAGCAGTACTTC
CASRPFGSVSYEQYF
>-|TRBD1|TRBJ2-5|TRBV18
TGTGCCAGCTCACCACTACGGGGACAGCAAGAGACCCAGTACTTC
CASSPLRGQQETQYF
>-|TRBD2|TRBJ2-1|TRBV7-8
TGTGCCAGCAGCCCCAATTCGGGCGGGGGGGCATTCGGTGAGCAGTTCTTC
CASSPNSGGGAFGEQFF
>-|-|TRBJ1-1|TRBV6-4
TGTGCCAGCAGTGCCACGGGGAGAAACGAAGAAGCTTTCTTT
CASSATGRNEEAFF
>-|-|TRBJ2-5|TRBV7-8
TGTGCCAGCAGCCTAAAGCGGATCCAAGAGACCCAGTACTTC
CASSLKRIQETQYF
>-|-|TRBJ1-6|TRBV5-1
TGCGCCAGCAGCTTGGTGGGGTTCGGTAATTCACCCCTCCACTTT
CASSLVGFGNSPLHF
>few|TRBD2|TRBJ2-3|TRBV4-1
TGCGCCAGCAGCCAAGCGGAGCGGGGGGCAGATACGCAGTATTTT
CASSQAERGADTQYF
>-|-|TRBJ2-5|TRBV20-1
TGCAGTGCTAGTCCGGGGGTGGGAGGCCAAGAGACCCAGTACTTC
CSASPGVGGQETQYF
>-|TRBD2|TRBJ2-1|TRBV7-9
TGTGCCAGCAGCCTGGATAGCGGGGTTTTGAATGAGCAGTTCTTC
CASSLDSGVLNEQFF
>few|-|TRBJ2-5|TRBV4-1
TGCGCCAGCAGCCAACCCCCTGTGGGGGACCCTGAGACCCAGTACTTC
CASSQPPVGDPETQYF
>-|TRBD2|TRBJ2-7|TRBV6-2/TRBV6-3
TGTGCCAGCAGAAACCTAGCGGGGGCTTCCTACGAGCAGTACTTC
CASRNLAGASYEQYF
>few|TRBD2|TRBJ2-2|TRBV29-1
TGCGTCTTCCGGGACTATGCCACCGGGGAGCTGTTTTTT
CVFRDYATGELFF
>-|TRBD2|TRBJ2-2|TRBV6-5
TGTGCCAGCAGGGGAGCGGGGCCCCCCACCGGGGAGCTGTTTTTT
CASRGAGPPTGELFF
>-|TRBD2|TRBJ2-3|TRBV7-9
TGTGCCAGCAGCTCCCTAGCGGGGGGGCCAGATACGCAGTATTTT
CASSSLAGGPDTQYF
>-|-|TRBJ2-4|TRBV5-1
TGCGCCAGCCGGGCCTTAAGGGACATTCAGTACTTC
CASRALRDIQYF
>-|TRBD1|TRBJ1-2|TRBV27
TGTGCCAGCAGCCTGACAGGGATCGGGGACTATGGCTACACCTTC
CASSLTGIGDYGYTF
>many|-|TRBJ1-1|TRBV7-9
TGTGCCAGCAGCTCAACGGGCGAAGCTTTCTTT
CASSSTGEAFF
>-|-|TRBJ1-2|TRBV6-6
TGTGCCAGCAGTCCCAGGACGGAGGGTGGCTACACCTTC
CASSPRTEGGYTF
>-|TRBD2|TRBJ2-5|TRBV4-3
TGCGCCAGCAGCCCCTCTAGCGGGGGGGCCTGGGAGACCCAGTACTTC
CASSPSSGGAWETQYF